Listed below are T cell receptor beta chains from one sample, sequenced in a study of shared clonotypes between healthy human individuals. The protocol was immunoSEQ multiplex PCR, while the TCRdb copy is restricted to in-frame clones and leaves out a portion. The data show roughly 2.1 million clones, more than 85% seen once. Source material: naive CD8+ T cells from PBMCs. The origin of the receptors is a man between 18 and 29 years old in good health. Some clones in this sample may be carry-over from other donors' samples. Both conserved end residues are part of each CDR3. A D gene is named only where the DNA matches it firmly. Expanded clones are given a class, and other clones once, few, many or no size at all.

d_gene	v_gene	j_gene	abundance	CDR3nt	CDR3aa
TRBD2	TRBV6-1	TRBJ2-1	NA	TGTGCCACCTGGTTGGGACTAGCTAGTGAGCAGTTCTTC	CATWLGLASEQFF
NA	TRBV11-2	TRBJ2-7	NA	TGTGCCAGCAGCGAACGGAAGGGGTTCAGGCCGGATTCCTACGAGCAGTACTTC	CASSERKGFRPDSYEQYF
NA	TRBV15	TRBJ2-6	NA	TGTGCCACCAGCGAGGGGACCCCCTCTGGGGCCAACGTCCTGACTTTC	CATSEGTPSGANVLTF
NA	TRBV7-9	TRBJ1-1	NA	TGTGCCAGCAGCTTTGGCCACACTGAAGCTTTCTTT	CASSFGHTEAFF
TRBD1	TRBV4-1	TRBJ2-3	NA	TGCGCCAGCAGCCACCGGGACAGGGCCACAGATACGCAGTATTTT	CASSHRDRATDTQYF
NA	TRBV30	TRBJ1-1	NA	TGTGCCTGGGACAGGATAGTGAACACTGAAGCTTTCTTT	CAWDRIVNTEAFF
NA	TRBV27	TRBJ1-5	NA	TGTGCCAGCAGCCCTCCGATCAGGAGCAATCAGCCCCAGCATTTT	CASSPPIRSNQPQHF
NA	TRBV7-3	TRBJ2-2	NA	TGTGCCAGCAGCTTATATCACATCAAGAACACCGGGGAGCTGTTTTTT	CASSLYHIKNTGELFF
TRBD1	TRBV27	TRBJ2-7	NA	TGTGCCAGCAGTACAGGGGGAGGTCCCCTCGAGCAGTACTTC	CASSTGGGPLEQYF
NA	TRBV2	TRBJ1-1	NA	TGTGCCAGCAGTGAGGACAGTTGGGGAGAGACCCGCACTGAAGCTTTCTTT	CASSEDSWGETRTEAFF
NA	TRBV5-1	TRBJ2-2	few	TGCGCCAGCAGCGAGGGACCGCGCACCGGGGAGCTGTTTTTT	CASSEGPRTGELFF
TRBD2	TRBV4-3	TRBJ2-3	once	TGCGCCAGCAGCCCCTCCGGGACTAGCGGGAGTGCAGATACGCAGTATTTT	CASSPSGTSGSADTQYF
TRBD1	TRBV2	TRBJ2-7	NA	TGTGCCAGCAGACCTACTCCGGGACAGGGCTACTTC	CASRPTPGQGYF
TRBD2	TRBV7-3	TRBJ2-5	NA	TGTGCCAGCAGCTTGGTAGCGGGAGTATTCGGTGAAGAGACCCAGTACTTC	CASSLVAGVFGEETQYF
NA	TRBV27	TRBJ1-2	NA	TGTGCCAGCAGCCCCGGGACTAGGGGGTTCTATGGCTACACCTTC	CASSPGTRGFYGYTF
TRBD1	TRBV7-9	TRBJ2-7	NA	TGTGCCAGCAGCTGGCCGGGACAGGGGGGCGAGCAGTACTTC	CASSWPGQGGEQYF
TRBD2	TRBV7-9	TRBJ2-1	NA	TGTGCCAGCAGCCCCGCCGGGACTAGCGGGGGGAATGAGCAGTTCTTC	CASSPAGTSGGNEQFF
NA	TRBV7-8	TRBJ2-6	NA	TGTGCCAGCAGCTTAAGAGGGGGGTCTGGGGCCAACGTCCTGACTTTC	CASSLRGGSGANVLTF
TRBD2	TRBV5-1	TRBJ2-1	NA	TGCGCCAGCAGCTTGGCCCCACTAGCGGGAGGGCCATATGAGCAGTTCTTC	CASSLAPLAGGPYEQFF
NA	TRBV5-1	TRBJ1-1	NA	TGCGCCAGCAGCTTGGCCCCAGAGACTTATAAGAACACTGAAGCTTTCTTT	CASSLAPETYKNTEAFF
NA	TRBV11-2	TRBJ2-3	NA	TGTGCCAGCAGCCCCATGGGGGGTGAGTTCACAGATACGCAGTATTTT	CASSPMGGEFTDTQYF
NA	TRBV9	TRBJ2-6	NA	TGTGCCAGCAGCGTAGAGGCAGGGGTGAACTCTGGGGCCAACGTCCTGACTTTC	CASSVEAGVNSGANVLTF
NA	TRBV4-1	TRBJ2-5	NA	TGCGCCAGCAGCCAAGATCGAGGAGCGGGTGACGGAGAGACCCAGTACTTC	CASSQDRGAGDGETQYF
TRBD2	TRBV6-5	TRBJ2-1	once	TGTGCCAGCAGTTGGACTAGCGCGGGCAATGAGCAGTTCTTC	CASSWTSAGNEQFF
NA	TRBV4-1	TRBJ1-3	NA	TGCGCCAGCAGCCAAGAAAGGTCTGGAAACACCATATATTTT	CASSQERSGNTIYF
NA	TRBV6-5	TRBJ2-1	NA	TGTGCCAGCACTAGATCCTCCCTTGGGTACAATGAGCAGTTCTTC	CASTRSSLGYNEQFF
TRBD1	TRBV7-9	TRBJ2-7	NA	TGTGCCAGCAGCTCCCGGACAGGGGAGGACGAGCAGTACTTC	CASSSRTGEDEQYF
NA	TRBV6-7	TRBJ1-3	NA	TGTGCCAGCAGTGTTAAAGATCGGTCGGGGTCCGGAAACACCATATATTTT	CASSVKDRSGSGNTIYF
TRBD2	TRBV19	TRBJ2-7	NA	TGTGCCAGTAGTATAGCGGGGCGACTAGCGGGCTCCTACGAGCAGTACTTC	CASSIAGRLAGSYEQYF
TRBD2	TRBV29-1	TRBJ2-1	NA	TGCAGCGTTGAAGCCTGGGAGGGAAGCGCCTACAATGAGCAGTTCTTC	CSVEAWEGSAYNEQFF
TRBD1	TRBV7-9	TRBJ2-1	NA	TGTGCCAGTGACGACAGGGGGGAGTTCGATGAGCAGTTCTTC	CASDDRGEFDEQFF
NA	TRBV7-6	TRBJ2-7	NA	TGTGCCAGCAGCCCCCGGGTCGGGACCTACGAGCAGTACTTC	CASSPRVGTYEQYF
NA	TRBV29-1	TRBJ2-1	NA	TGCAGCGTTGATGGCCCGGACAGCGGCTACAATGAGCAGTTCTTC	CSVDGPDSGYNEQFF
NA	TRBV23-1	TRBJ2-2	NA	TGCGCCAGCAAACGGGAGTGGAACACCGGGGAGCTGTTTTTT	CASKREWNTGELFF
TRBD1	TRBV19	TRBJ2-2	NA	TGTGCCAGCCTGATAGACAGGGGAACGAACACCGGGGAGCTGTTTTTT	CASLIDRGTNTGELFF
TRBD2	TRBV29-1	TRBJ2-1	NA	TGCAGCGCGGGACTAGCGGGAGTGGGGAATGAGCAGTTCTTC	CSAGLAGVGNEQFF
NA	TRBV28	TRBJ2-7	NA	TGTGCCAGCAGTTTATTCAGGTGGTACGAGCAGTACTTC	CASSLFRWYEQYF
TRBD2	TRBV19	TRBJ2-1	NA	TGTGCCAGTAGCACGGGACTAGCGGGAGTTGGTGAGCAGTTCTTC	CASSTGLAGVGEQFF
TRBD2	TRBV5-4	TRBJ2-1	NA	TGTGCCAGCAGCCCCTCCACTAGCGGACCCGGGAATGAGCAGTTCTTC	CASSPSTSGPGNEQFF
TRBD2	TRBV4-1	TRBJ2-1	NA	TGCGCCAGCAGCCAAGAACCGGGACTAGCGGGACATGAGCAGTTCTTC	CASSQEPGLAGHEQFF
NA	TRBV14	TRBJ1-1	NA	TGTGCCAGCAGCCAAGAATATAGGGGCACTGAAGCTTTCTTT	CASSQEYRGTEAFF
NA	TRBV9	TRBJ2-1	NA	TGTGCCAGCAGCGCAAGCGGAAGCTCCTACAATGAGCAGTTCTTC	CASSASGSSYNEQFF
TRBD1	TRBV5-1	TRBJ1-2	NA	TGCGCCAGCAGCTTGGCCACAGGGGATGGCTACACCTTC	CASSLATGDGYTF
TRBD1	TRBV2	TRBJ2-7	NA	TGTGCCAGCAGTGACCCCGGGACAGGGTACGAGCAGTACTTC	CASSDPGTGYEQYF
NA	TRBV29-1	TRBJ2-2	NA	TGCAGCGCCCCTTTGCCCACCGGGGAGCTGTTTTTT	CSAPLPTGELFF
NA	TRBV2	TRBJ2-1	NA	TGTGCCAGCGCCCCGCGCCAGGGGATGGGGAATGAGCAGTTCTTC	CASAPRQGMGNEQFF
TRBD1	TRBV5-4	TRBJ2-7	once	TGTGCCAGCAGCTGGGACAGGGTAAAGCAGTACTTC	CASSWDRVKQYF
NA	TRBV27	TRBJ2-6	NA	TGTGCCAGCAGTTTAGATTTTTCTGGGGCCAACGTCCTGACTTTC	CASSLDFSGANVLTF
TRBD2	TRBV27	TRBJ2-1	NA	TGTGCCAGCAGGACGCTAGCGGGCCCTAGGGGCCATGAGCAGTTCTTC	CASRTLAGPRGHEQFF
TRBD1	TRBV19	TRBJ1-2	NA	TGTGCCAGTAGTTTGTCAGGGACAGGCGGCTACACCTTC	CASSLSGTGGYTF
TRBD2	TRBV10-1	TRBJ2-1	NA	TGCGCCAGCAGTGAGCTAGCGGGAGGGAGGAATGAGCAGTTCTTC	CASSELAGGRNEQFF
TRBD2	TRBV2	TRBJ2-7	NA	TGTGCCAGCAGTGAATATCTTCTAGCGGGAGGAACGGCCTACGAGCAGTACTTC	CASSEYLLAGGTAYEQYF
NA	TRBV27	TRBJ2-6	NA	TGTGCCAGCAGTTTTCCCGGGGCCAACGTCCTGACTTTC	CASSFPGANVLTF
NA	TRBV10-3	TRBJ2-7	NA	TGTGCCATCAGGTCCGGGACGGAGCAGTACTTC	CAIRSGTEQYF
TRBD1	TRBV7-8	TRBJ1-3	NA	TGTGCCAGCAGTCTAGACAGGGGCTCTGGAAACACCATATATTTT	CASSLDRGSGNTIYF
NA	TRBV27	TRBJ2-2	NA	TGTGCCAGCAGTTTACGGGGAAGCACCGGGGAGCTGTTTTTT	CASSLRGSTGELFF
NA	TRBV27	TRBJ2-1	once	TGTGCCAGCAGTTTAACCCTGTCCTACAATGAGCAGTTCTTC	CASSLTLSYNEQFF
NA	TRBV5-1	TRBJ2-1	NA	TGCGCCAGCAGCCCGGACGGACGTTACAATGAGCAGTTCTTC	CASSPDGRYNEQFF
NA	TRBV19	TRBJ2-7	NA	TGTGCCAGTAGTATAACAGGCAGGTACCACGAGCAGTACTTC	CASSITGRYHEQYF